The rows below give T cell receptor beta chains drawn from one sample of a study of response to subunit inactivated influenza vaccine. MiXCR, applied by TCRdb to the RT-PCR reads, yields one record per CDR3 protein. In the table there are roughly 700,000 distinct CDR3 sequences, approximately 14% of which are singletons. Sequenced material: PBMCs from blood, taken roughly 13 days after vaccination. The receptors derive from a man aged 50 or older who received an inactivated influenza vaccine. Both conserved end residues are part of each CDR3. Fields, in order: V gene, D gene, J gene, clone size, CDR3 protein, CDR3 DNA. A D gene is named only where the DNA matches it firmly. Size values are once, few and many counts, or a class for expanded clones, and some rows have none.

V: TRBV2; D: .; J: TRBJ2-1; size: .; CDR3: CASSLTGRASNNEQFF; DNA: TGTGCCAGCAGCTTAACAGGCAGGGCTTCGAACAATGAGCAGTTCTTC
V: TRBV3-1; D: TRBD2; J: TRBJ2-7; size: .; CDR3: CASSRGTSGGRSQYF; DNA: TGTGCCAGCAGCCGAGGGACTAGCGGGGGGAGATCCCAGTACTTC
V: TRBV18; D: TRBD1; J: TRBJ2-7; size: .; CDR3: CASSREEGGSFQYF; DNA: TGTGCCAGCTCACGAGAAGAAGGGGGCTCGTTTCAGTACTTC
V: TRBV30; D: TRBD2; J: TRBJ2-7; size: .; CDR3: CAWNPSGNPYEQYF; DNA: TGTGCCTGGAATCCTAGCGGGAACCCCTACGAGCAGTACTTC
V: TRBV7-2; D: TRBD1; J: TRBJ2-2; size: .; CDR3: CASSQHRGWLFF; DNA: TGTGCCAGCAGCCAACACAGGGGGTGGCTGTTTTTT
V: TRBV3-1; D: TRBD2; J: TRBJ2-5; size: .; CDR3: CASSQGAGGPATQYF; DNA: TGTGCCAGCAGCCAGGGAGCGGGGGGGCCCGCGACCCAGTACTTC
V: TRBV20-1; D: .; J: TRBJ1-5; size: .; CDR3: CSARPPQGSNQPQHF; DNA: TGCAGTGCTAGACCGCCACAGGGAAGCAATCAGCCCCAGCATTTT
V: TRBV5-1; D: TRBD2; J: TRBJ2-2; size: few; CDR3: CASSLDPAGYTGELFF; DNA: TGCGCCAGCAGCTTGGACCCAGCGGGATACACCGGGGAGCTGTTTTTT
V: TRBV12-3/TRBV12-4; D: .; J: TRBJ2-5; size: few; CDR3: CASSSREGSGETQYF; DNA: TGTGCCAGCAGTTCCCGAGAGGGTTCGGGAGAGACCCAGTACTTC
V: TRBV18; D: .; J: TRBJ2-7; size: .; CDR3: CASSPPMFDEQYF; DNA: TGTGCCAGCTCACCACCTATGTTCGACGAGCAGTACTTC
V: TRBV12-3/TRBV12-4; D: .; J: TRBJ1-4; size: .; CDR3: CASSPTGGNNEKLFF; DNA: TGTGCCAGCAGTCCCACGGGGGGAAATAATGAAAAACTGTTTTTT
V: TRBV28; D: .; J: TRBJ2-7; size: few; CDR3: CASSVPGSSYEQYF; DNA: TGTGCCAGCAGTGTCCCGGGGAGCTCCTACGAGCAGTACTTC
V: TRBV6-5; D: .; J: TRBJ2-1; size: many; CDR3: CASSSQGSYNEQFF; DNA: TGTGCCAGCAGTTCCCAGGGCTCCTACAATGAGCAGTTCTTC
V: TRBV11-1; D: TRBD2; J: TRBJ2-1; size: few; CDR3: CASSPYSSSGGLLNEQFF; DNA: TGTGCCAGCAGCCCGTATAGTTCTAGCGGGGGCCTCCTAAATGAGCAGTTCTTC
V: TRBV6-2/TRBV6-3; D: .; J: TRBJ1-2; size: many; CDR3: CASSRYGTISTYGYTF; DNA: TGTGCCAGCAGTCGGTATGGGACGATTTCGACTTATGGCTACACCTTC
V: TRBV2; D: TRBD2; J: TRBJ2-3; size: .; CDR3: CASRASFGAGGSTDTQYF; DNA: TGTGCCAGCAGGGCCTCCTTCGGAGCGGGAGGATCCACAGATACGCAGTATTTT
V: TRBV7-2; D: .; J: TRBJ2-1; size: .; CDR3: CASSRARVFYNEQFF; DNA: TGTGCCAGCAGCCGGGCGAGAGTATTCTACAATGAGCAGTTCTTC
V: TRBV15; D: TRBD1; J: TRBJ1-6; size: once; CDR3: CATSREGQGNSPLHF; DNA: TGTGCCACCAGCAGAGAGGGACAGGGGAATTCACCCCTCCACTTT
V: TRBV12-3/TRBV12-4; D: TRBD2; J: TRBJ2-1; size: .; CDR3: CASSFGRLAGFTTQFF; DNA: TGTGCCAGCAGTTTTGGCCGACTAGCGGGGTTTACAACACAGTTCTTC
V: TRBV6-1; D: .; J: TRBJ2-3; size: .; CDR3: CASSEALGPASTDTQYF; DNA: TGTGCCAGCAGTGAAGCGCTCGGGCCCGCTAGCACAGATACGCAGTATTTT
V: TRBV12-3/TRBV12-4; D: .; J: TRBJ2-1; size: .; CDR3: CASGNPAVYNEQFF; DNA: TGTGCCAGCGGCAACCCAGCGGTCTACAATGAGCAGTTCTTC
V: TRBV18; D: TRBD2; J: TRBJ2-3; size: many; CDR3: CASSPPTSGRTDTQYF; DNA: TGTGCCAGCTCACCACCGACTAGCGGGAGGACAGATACGCAGTATTTT
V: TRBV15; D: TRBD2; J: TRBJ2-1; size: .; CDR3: CATSVRAGGIGDEQFF; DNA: TGTGCCACCAGCGTGAGAGCGGGGGGGATTGGTGATGAGCAGTTCTTC
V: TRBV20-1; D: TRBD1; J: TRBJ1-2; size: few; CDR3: CSAQDRADGYTF; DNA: TGCAGTGCTCAGGACAGGGCAGATGGCTACACCTTC